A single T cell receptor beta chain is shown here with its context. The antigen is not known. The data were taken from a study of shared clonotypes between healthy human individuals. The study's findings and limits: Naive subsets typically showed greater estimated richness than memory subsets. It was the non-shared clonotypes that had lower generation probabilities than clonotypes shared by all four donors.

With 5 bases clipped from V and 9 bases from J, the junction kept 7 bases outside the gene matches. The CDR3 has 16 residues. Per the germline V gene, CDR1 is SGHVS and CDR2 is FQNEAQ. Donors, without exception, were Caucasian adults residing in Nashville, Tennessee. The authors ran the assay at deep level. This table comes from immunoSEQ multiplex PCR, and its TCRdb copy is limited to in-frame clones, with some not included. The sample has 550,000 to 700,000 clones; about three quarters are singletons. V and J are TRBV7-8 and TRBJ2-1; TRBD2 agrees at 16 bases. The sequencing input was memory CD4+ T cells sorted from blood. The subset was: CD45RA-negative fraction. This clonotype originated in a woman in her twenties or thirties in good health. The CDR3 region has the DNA TGTGCCAGCAGCCAGGGACTAGCGGGAGGGGTCGGTGAGCAGTTCTTC. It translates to CASSQGLAGGVGEQFF. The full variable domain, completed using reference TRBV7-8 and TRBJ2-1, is GAGVSQSPRYKVAKRGQDVALRCDPISGHVSLFWYQQALGQGPEFLTYFQNEAQLDKSGLPSDRFFAERPEGSVSTLKIQRTQQEDSAVYLCASSQGLAGGVGEQFFGPGTRLTVL.